The next 19 T cell receptor beta chains were all read from a single sample in a study of T-cell reconstitution after alpha-beta-depleted transplantation in children. Unique molecular identifiers were incorporated during preparation of the TCRbeta library. TCRdb recomputed calls from the PCR reads with MiXCR, one row per CDR3 protein. The data show about a million distinct CDR3 sequences, less than 30% seen once. Sequencing used PBMCs, mostly from graft donor cells, obtained 360 days after TCRalphabeta/CD19-depleted stem cell transplant. These receptors all come from a boy in the first two years of life who had a stem cell transplant for SCID, so the T cells may come from the graft donor.

This clonotype has a handful of counts. The V call is TRBV20-1, the J call TRBJ2-3, with TRBD2 matching 10 bases. The J segment lost 0 bases and the V segment lost 3 bases, leaving 3 bases of the junction unmatched. Per germline, CDR1 DFQATT and CDR2 SNEGSKA (reference sequence). The CDR3 covers 15 residues. The CDR3 nucleotides are TGCAGTGCTAGGGGGACTAGCGATAGCACAGATACGCAGTATTTT. This translates into CSARGTSDSTDTQYF.

This clonotype was counted only a few times. The genes are TRBV9 and TRBJ2-2; possibly TRBD1 for D (6 bases). This CDR3 has 11 residues. The V gene lost 6 bases and the J gene lost 6 bases, with 6 bases spanning the gap. Germline V gene sequence: CDR1 SGDLS, CDR2 YYNGEE. In DNA, the CDR3 is TGTGCCAGCAACAGGGCCGGGGAGCTGTTTTTT. It yields the protein CASNRAGELFF.

V is TRBV20-1 and J is TRBJ1-6; D may be TRBD1 (6 bases). CDR3 length: 15 residues. Trimming shortened V by 3 bases and J by 6 bases, and 15 bases separated the two germline ends. In germline, CDR1 is DFQATT, CDR2 SNEGSKA (reference sequence). In nucleotides, the CDR3 is TGCAGTGCTAGCTTACAGGGACTGGTTAATTCACCCCTCCACTTT. Protein sequence: CSASLQGLVNSPLHF.

This chain connects TRBV10-3 to TRBJ2-2; 7 bases line up with TRBD1. The V and J ends lost 6 bases and 0 bases, in that order; junction bases with no gene match: 7. The CDR3 is made up of 16 amino acids. CDR1 is ENHRY and CDR2 is SYGVKD in the germline V gene. The CDR3 reads CAIRRDSHANTGELFF. CDR3 sequence (DNA): TGTGCCATCAGGAGGGACAGCCACGCGAACACCGGGGAGCTGTTTTTT.

The chain has TRBV7-8 and TRBJ1-1; no firm D call. The ends were cut back, 7 bases at V and 9 bases at J, with 15 bases in the middle. Germline CDR1 reads SGHVS; CDR2 reads FQNEAQ. This CDR3 comprises 12 residues. The CDR3 bases are TGTGCCAGCACACAATCCCCAGCCCAAGCTTTCTTT. Translation gives CASTQSPAQAFF.

The chain carries TRBV3-1 and TRBJ2-3; 7 bases agree with TRBD2. The CDR3 runs 18 residues. The germline V gene encodes CDR1 LGHDT and CDR2 YNNKEL (reference sequence). Trimming cost V 0 bases and J 4 bases; bases outside gene matches: 13. CDR3 sequence (DNA): TGTGCCAGCAGCCAAGATGTACGGGGGGTACTGAAGTCAGATACGCAGTATTTT. This translates into CASSQDVRGVLKSDTQYF.

This clonotype was seen more than once but under ten times. The chain has TRBV12-3 or TRBV12-4 and TRBJ2-3; D is unclear. There are 13 residues in the CDR3. V lost 7 bases and J 3 bases, leaving 11 bases between the germline ends. The CDR3 loop reads CASNWRGTDTQYF. CDR3 DNA: TGTGCCAGCAACTGGCGTGGGACAGATACGCAGTATTTT.

The chain employs TRBV10-3 and TRBJ1-1; no definite D call. The length of the CDR3 is 12 residues. Germline-derived CDR1 and CDR2 are ENHRY and SYGVKD. V lost 3 bases to trimming and J lost 7 bases, with 9 bases between them. The CDR3 reads CAISERGHEAFF. The CDR3 nucleotides read TGTGCCATCAGTGAACGAGGCCATGAAGCTTTCTTT.

V usage is TRBV25-1 and J usage is TRBJ2-7; D unresolved. CDR3 length: 13 amino acids. The V gene lost 4 bases and the J gene lost 4 bases, with 11 bases spanning the gap. CDR1 is MGHDK, CDR2 SYGVNS, per germline. In DNA, the CDR3 is TGTGCCAGCAGTGCTCACCCCAGATACGAGCAGTACTTC. This codes for CASSAHPRYEQYF.

The V and J genes are TRBV4-3 and TRBJ2-7; no clear D gene. V was shortened by 0 bases and J by 5 bases, with 11 bases between the two germline ends. This CDR3 has 14 amino acids. CDR1 is LGHNA and CDR2 is YSLEER in the germline V gene. Here the CDR3 reads CASSQEVGLDEQYF. Here the CDR3 DNA reads TGCGCCAGCAGCCAAGAAGTTGGGCTTGACGAGCAGTACTTC.

The chain joins TRBV20-1 to TRBJ2-7; D gene uncertain. Trimming took off 3 bases at V and 5 bases at J, with 8 bases between the two ends. This CDR3 contains 11 residues. Germline V gene sequence: CDR1 DFQATT, CDR2 SNEGSKA (reference sequence). This CDR3 is CSARAEDEQYF. The DNA for the CDR3 is TGCAGTGCTAGGGCCGAGGACGAGCAGTACTTC.

This clonotype has only a few counts. The chain uses TRBV3-1 and TRBJ2-7, with 7 bases lining up with TRBD1. From germline, CDR1 is LGHDT and CDR2 YNNKEL (reference sequence). This CDR3 is 15 amino acids long. The V gene end was trimmed by 2 bases and the J gene end by 3 bases; junction bases not matched to a gene: 7. CDR3 residues: CASSQSGQTSYEQYF. The CDR3 region has the DNA TGTGCCAGCAGCCAATCGGGACAGACAAGCTACGAGCAGTACTTC.

This sequence joins TRBV10-3 and TRBJ2-2; 7 bases agree with TRBD1. This CDR3 is built from 15 residues. V lost 6 bases, J lost 0 bases, and 4 bases stayed unmatched. Germline CDR1 and CDR2: ENHRY and SYGVKD. The CDR3 sequence: CAIRDRISNTGELFF. The CDR3 DNA is TGTGCCATCAGGGACAGGATTTCGAACACCGGGGAGCTGTTTTTT.

The J gene is TRBJ2-5, the V gene TRBV6-2 or TRBV6-3; the D is unclear. The CDR3 totals 13 residues. Germline CDR1 MNHEY, CDR2 SVGEGT. V was clipped by 5 bases and J by 0 bases, with 7 bases between them. CDR3 nucleotides: TGTGCCAGCAGTAAGTGGTACCAAGAGACCCAGTACTTC. This encodes CASSKWYQETQYF.

This clonotype turned up a few times. The V call is TRBV11-2, the J call TRBJ2-3; 10 nucleotides match TRBD2. Germline V gene data show CDR1 as SGHAT and CDR2 as FQNNGV. The CDR3 sequence is 18 residues long. V was pared by 7 bases and J by 2 bases, with 15 bases of the junction left unmatched. The CDR3 DNA reads TGTGCCAGCACCTCCCGGGGTTTGAGCGGGGGGGCCACAGATACGCAGTATTTT. It specifies CASTSRGLSGGATDTQYF.

Only a few counts were recorded for this clonotype. This rearrangement joins TRBV10-3 to TRBJ2-5; 10 bases line up with TRBD2. Germline trimming cut 6 bases from V and 1 base from J; bases unmatched to any gene: 5. This CDR3 has 15 residues. Per germline, CDR1 ENHRY and CDR2 SYGVKD. In DNA, the CDR3 is TGTGCCATCAGCAGAGCGGGGGGGCCCCAAGAGACCCAGTACTTC. Translated, it gives CAISRAGGPQETQYF.

This clonotype has more than one count but fewer than ten. This chain's CDR3 is CASSHGRAGNYGYTF. The CDR3 DNA is TGTGCCAGCAGTCACGGAAGGGCAGGCAACTATGGCTACACCTTC. The chain is built from TRBV12-3 or TRBV12-4 and TRBJ1-2; no clear D. V shed 5 bases and J shed 2 bases, with 15 bases lying between them. The CDR3 is 15 amino acids.

This clonotype occurred a few times. This sequence joins TRBV10-3 and TRBJ1-1, with D possibly TRBD1 on 6 matching bases. Deletions cut 6 bases from V and 3 bases from J, with 11 bases between. Germline CDR1 reads ENHRY; CDR2 reads SYGVKD. The CDR3 is made up of 13 amino acids. CDR3 sequence: CAISTGTHTEAFF. Written as DNA, the CDR3 is TGTGCCATCAGCACCGGGACACACACTGAAGCTTTCTTT.

The chain couples TRBV20-1 to TRBJ2-1, with TRBD2 matching 10 bases. Germline CDR1 DFQATT, CDR2 SNEGSKA (reference sequence). This CDR3 region has 17 residues. The trim removed 3 bases at V and 3 bases at J, leaving 11 bases unmatched. The CDR3 nucleotides are TGCAGTGCTAGTTCTAGCGGGGGCCCCGTATACTACAATGAGCAGTTCTTC. Its protein product is CSASSSGGPVYYNEQFF.